Only one count was recorded for the clone carrying this T cell receptor (beta chain). Per the original methods: Counts of nucleated cells, estimated from reference gene primer amplification, were obtained. TCRdb keeps only in-frame clones here, not all; method: immunoSEQ multiplex PCR. That table furnishes V, J and clone size, whereas the DNA furnished D and trimming. The table includes some 270,000 clones, just under 90% detected once. The germline CDR1 and CDR2 sequences are MNHEY and SMNVEV (reference sequence). The CDR3 is made up of 17 amino acids. Trimming removed 0 bases at V and 5 bases at J, with 19 bases between. The data were taken from a study of blood T cell repertoires in COVID-19.

The chain uses TRBV27 and TRBJ1-1, with D tentatively TRBD1 (6 bases). The sample taken for sequencing was PBMCs or T cells enriched from blood (not recorded which). The clonotype originates from a woman aged 55-69 years who had recovered from COVID-19. The CDR3 bases are TGTGCCAGCAGTTTATCGTGGGGGGGCCGGGTATGGACTGAAGCTTTCTTT. As protein: CASSLSWGGRVWTEAFF.